A selection of T cell receptor beta chains follows, all from one sample in a study of T cells in Graves' hyperthyroidism and ophthalmopathy. Each CDR3 protein is one row after TCRdb ran MiXCR on the multiplex PCR reads. The table has around 300,000 distinct CDR3 sequences, approximately 15% seen once. The sample comprised blood. These receptors all stem from a woman younger than 45 with Graves' hyperthyroidism. CDR3s include the opening cysteine and the closing phenylalanine or tryptophan. Fields, in order: clone size, V gene, CDR3 length, J gene, D gene, CDR3 DNA, CDR3 protein. The D gene is left open where the match is weak. Part of the rows lack a size; the others show once, few, many or a class for expanded clones.

-	TRBV30	14	TRBJ2-1	TRBD1	TGTGCCTGGAGTTGGGGACAGGGAAACAATGAGCAGTTCTTC	CAWSWGQGNNEQFF
few	TRBV20-1	15	TRBJ2-7	-	TGCAGTGCTAGAGATCAGCGCGGAGGCAACGGCGAGCAGTACTTC	CSARDQRGGNGEQYF
many	TRBV28	15	TRBJ2-7	TRBD2	TGTGCCAGCAGTGAGGGAGGGCCGCTTAGCTACGAGCAGTACTTC	CASSEGGPLSYEQYF
-	TRBV18	16	TRBJ2-3	TRBD2	TGTGCCAGCTCACCATTGAGCGGGAAAAGCACAGATACGCAGTATTTT	CASSPLSGKSTDTQYF
many	TRBV6-1	14	TRBJ1-5	TRBD1	TGTGCCAGCAGTCCATTAGGACAGGATCAGCCCCAGCATTTT	CASSPLGQDQPQHF
many	TRBV7-3	15	TRBJ2-3	TRBD2	TGTGCCAGCAGCAACCGACTAGCGGGTAGTAATACGCAGTATTTT	CASSNRLAGSNTQYF
few	TRBV6-1	13	TRBJ2-1	TRBD2	TGTGCCAGCATAGCGGGAGGGGAGAATGAGCAGTTCTTC	CASIAGGENEQFF
few	TRBV12-3/TRBV12-4	16	TRBJ2-4	-	TGTGCCAGCAGTTTCCCCGGGGGACTCGCCAAAAACATTCAGTACTTC	CASSFPGGLAKNIQYF
-	TRBV14	19	TRBJ1-3	-	TGTGCCAGCAGCCTCCGGCTGGGACCACCTCACCTCTCTGGAAACACCATATATTTT	CASSLRLGPPHLSGNTIYF
many	TRBV18	16	TRBJ1-1	-	TGTGCCAGCTCACCATTTCAGGGTAGTAAGGACACTGAAGCTTTCTTT	CASSPFQGSKDTEAFF
many	TRBV7-9	14	TRBJ2-7	-	TGTGCCAGCAGCCCGCGGGGCGGTTCCTACGAGCAGTACTTC	CASSPRGGSYEQYF
few	TRBV3-1	16	TRBJ1-6	-	TGTGCCAGCAGCCAACCCACCGGTGGGCAAAACTTGCCCCTCCACTTT	CASSQPTGGQNLPLHF
few	TRBV6-1	15	TRBJ2-7	-	TGTGCCAGCTGGAACCCAGGGGGACTCCACTACGAGCAGTACTTC	CASWNPGGLHYEQYF
few	TRBV20-1	13	TRBJ1-5	-	TGCAGTGCTAGGGACAGATACAATCAGCCCCAGCATTTT	CSARDRYNQPQHF
few	TRBV4-1	19	TRBJ2-7	-	TGCGCCAGCAGCCAAGTCCACCCCCCGACAGGTTATGTCGCCTACGAGCAGTACTTC	CASSQVHPPTGYVAYEQYF
-	TRBV5-4	17	TRBJ2-6	-	TGTGCCAGCAGCCTATCATTTTTCCAGTCTGGGGCCAACGTCCTGACTTTC	CASSLSFFQSGANVLTF
many	TRBV12-3/TRBV12-4	14	TRBJ1-4	-	TGTGCCAGCAGTTTTAAGGGAGGGGGTGAAAAACTGTTTTTT	CASSFKGGGEKLFF
-	TRBV9	18	TRBJ2-1	TRBD2	TGTGCCAGCAGCGTAGTGGGACTAGCGGGATCGGTTTTCGATGAGCAGTTCTTC	CASSVVGLAGSVFDEQFF
-	TRBV20-1	14	TRBJ2-1	-	TGCAGTGCTAGCAGCGGGTTCTCATACAATGAGCAGTTCTTC	CSASSGFSYNEQFF
-	TRBV6-2/TRBV6-3	13	TRBJ2-1	-	TGTGCCAGCAGTTACTCCGGACTGGGGGGGCAGTTCTTC	CASSYSGLGGQFF
-	TRBV4-1	15	TRBJ1-1	-	TGCGCCAGCAGCCAAGATCGTAGGGGGATCACTGAAGCTTTCTTT	CASSQDRRGITEAFF
once	TRBV5-1	13	TRBJ1-4	-	TGCGCCAGCAGCCGTCCACCTAATGAAAAACTGTTTTTT	CASSRPPNEKLFF
few	TRBV20-1	14	TRBJ1-2	-	TGCAGTGCTAGAGTGTCGATTTGGGAGGATGGCTACACCTTC	CSARVSIWEDGYTF
-	TRBV7-9	15	TRBJ2-1	TRBD1	TGTGCCAGCAGGGACAGGGGGTCCCCTTACAATGAGCAGTTCTTC	CASRDRGSPYNEQFF
-	TRBV7-2	14	TRBJ2-3	-	TGTGCCAGCAGCTTATTACCATCACGGGGGACGCAGTATTTT	CASSLLPSRGTQYF
many	TRBV11-2	16	TRBJ2-3	-	TGTGCCAGCAGCTTACGTCCAGACCATAGCACAGATACGCAGTATTTT	CASSLRPDHSTDTQYF